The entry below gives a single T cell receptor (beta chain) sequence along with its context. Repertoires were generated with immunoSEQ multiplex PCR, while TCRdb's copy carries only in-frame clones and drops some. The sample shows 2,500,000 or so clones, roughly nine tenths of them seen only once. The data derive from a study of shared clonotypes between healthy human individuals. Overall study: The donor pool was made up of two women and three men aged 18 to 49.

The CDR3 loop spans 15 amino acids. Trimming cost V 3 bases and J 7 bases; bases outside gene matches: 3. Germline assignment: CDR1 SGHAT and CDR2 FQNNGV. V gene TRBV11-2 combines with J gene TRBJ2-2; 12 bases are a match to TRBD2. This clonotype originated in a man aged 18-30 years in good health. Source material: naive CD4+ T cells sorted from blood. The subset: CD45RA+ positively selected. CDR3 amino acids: CASSLLAGGNGELFF. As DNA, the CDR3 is TGTGCCAGCAGCTTGCTAGCGGGAGGGAACGGGGAGCTGTTTTTT. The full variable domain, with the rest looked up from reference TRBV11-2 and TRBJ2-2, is EAGVAQSPRYKIIEKRQSVAFWCNPISGHATLYWYQQILGQGPKLLIQFQNNGVVDDSQLPKDRFSAERLKGVDSTLKIQPAKLEDSAVYLCASSLLAGGNGELFFGEGSRLTVL.